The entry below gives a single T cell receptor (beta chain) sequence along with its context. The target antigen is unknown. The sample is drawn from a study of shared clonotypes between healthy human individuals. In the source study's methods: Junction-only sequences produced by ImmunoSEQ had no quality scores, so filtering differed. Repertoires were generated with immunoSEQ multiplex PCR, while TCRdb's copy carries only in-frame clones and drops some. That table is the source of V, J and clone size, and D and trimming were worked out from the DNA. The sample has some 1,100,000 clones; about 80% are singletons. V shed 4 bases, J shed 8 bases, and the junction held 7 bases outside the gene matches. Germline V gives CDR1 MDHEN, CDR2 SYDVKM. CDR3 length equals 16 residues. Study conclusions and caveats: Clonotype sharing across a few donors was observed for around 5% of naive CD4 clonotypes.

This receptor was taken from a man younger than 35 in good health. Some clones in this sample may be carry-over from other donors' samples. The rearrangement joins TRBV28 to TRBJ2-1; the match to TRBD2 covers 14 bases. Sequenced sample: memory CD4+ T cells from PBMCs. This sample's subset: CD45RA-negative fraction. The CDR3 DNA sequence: TGTGCCAGCAGTTCGCGGACTAGCGGGAGGTACTATGAGCAGTTCTTC. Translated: CASSSRTSGRYYEQFF.